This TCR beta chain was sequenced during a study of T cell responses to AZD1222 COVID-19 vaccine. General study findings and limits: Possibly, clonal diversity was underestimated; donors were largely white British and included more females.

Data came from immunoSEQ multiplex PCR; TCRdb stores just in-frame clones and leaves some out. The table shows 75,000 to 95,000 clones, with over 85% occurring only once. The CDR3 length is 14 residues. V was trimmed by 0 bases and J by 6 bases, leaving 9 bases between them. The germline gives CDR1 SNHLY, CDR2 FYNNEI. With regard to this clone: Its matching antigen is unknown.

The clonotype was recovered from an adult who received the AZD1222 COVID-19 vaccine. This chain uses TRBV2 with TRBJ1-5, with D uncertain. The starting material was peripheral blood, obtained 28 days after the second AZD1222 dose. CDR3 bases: TGTGCCAGCAGTGAAGCGCTTTTCGGTCAGCCCCAGCATTTT. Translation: CASSEALFGQPQHF.